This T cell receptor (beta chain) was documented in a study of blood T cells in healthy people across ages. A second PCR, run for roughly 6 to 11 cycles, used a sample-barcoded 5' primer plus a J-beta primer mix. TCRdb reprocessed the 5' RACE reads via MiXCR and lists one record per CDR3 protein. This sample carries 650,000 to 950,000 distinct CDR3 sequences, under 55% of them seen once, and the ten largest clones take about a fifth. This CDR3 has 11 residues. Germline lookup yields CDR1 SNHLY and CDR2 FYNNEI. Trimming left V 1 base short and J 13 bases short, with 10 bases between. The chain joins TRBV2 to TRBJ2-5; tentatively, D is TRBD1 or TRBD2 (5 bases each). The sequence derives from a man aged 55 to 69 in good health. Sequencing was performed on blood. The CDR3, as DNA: TGTGCCAGCAGTGAAGACCACGGGGCGTACTTC. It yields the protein CASSEDHGAYF.